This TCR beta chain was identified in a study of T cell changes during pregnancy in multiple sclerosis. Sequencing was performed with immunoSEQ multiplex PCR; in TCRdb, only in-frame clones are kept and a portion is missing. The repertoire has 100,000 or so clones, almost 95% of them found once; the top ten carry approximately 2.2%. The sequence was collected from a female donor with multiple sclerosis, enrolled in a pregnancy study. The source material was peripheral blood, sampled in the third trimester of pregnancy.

CDR3 in DNA: TGTGCCAGCAGTTCTCGGGACAGGGCTTTATTCGAGAACACTGAAGCTTTCTTT. Protein sequence: CASSSRDRALFENTEAFF. The genes are TRBV27 and TRBJ1-1; 9 bases are a match to TRBD1. Unmatched junction bases numbered 13, after V lost 4 bases and J lost 1 base. The CDR3 spans 18 residues. Germline CDR1 and CDR2: MNHEY and SMNVEV (reference sequence).